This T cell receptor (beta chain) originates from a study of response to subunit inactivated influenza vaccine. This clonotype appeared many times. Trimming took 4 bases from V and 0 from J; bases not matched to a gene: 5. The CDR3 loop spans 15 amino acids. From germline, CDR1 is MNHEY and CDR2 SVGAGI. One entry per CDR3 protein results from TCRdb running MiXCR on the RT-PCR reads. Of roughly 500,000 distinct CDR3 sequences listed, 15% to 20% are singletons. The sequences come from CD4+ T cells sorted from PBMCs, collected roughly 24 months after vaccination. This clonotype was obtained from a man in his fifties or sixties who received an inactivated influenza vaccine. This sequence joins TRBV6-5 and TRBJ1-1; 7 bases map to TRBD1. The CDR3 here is CASSFHRGLNTEAFF. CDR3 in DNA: TGTGCCAGCAGTTTCCACAGGGGATTGAACACTGAAGCTTTCTTT.